This T cell receptor (beta chain) came from a study of blood T cells in healthy people across ages. Deletions cut 5 bases from V and 3 bases from J, with 10 bases between. The CDR3 contains 13 residues. Sample-barcoded 5' priming and a J-beta primer mix drove a second PCR of 7 to 11 cycles. All samples gave at least 2.5 million CDR3-containing paired-end reads. TCRdb redid the calling of the 5' RACE reads with MiXCR, one entry per CDR3 protein. This sample has around 2 million distinct CDR3 sequences, with about 39% found just once. This clonotype has more than one count but fewer than ten. Its target is unknown. Notes on the study in general: A strong correlation between TCR beta diversity and naive T cell percentage was seen. Age brought a roughly linear fall in TCR beta diversity measured per million T cells.

This receptor was obtained from a human donor in good health. The source material was blood. This sequence joins TRBV12-3 or TRBV12-4 and TRBJ1-1; D gene ambiguous. CDR3 residues: CASSLTTDTEAFF. The CDR3 DNA reads as TGTGCCAGCAGTCTCACGACGGACACTGAAGCTTTCTTT.